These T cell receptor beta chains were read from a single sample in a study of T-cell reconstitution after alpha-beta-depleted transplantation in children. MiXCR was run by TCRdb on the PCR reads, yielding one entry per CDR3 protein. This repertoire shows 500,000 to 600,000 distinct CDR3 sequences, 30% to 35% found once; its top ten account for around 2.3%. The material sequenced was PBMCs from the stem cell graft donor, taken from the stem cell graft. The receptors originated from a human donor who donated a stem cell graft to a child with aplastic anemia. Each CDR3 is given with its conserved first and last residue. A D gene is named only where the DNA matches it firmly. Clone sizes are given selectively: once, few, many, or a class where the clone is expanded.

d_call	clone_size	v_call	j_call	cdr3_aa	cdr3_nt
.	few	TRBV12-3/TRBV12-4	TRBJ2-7	CASSLGLISYEQYF	TGTGCCAGCAGTTTGGGACTGATCTCCTACGAGCAGTACTTC
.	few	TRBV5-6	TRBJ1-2	CASSLGQDGYTF	TGTGCCAGCAGCCTGGGGCAAGATGGCTACACCTTC
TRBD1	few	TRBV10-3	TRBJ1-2	CAIGATGEIDGYTF	TGTGCCATCGGGGCGACAGGGGAGATCGATGGCTACACCTTC
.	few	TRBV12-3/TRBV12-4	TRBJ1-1	CASRLGILNTEAFF	TGTGCCAGCAGACTAGGGATTTTGAACACTGAAGCTTTCTTT
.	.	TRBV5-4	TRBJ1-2	CASSLGRSNYGYTF	TGTGCCAGCAGCCTGGGACGGTCTAACTATGGCTACACCTTC
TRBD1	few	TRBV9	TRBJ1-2	CASSAKQGAVYGYTF	TGTGCCAGCAGCGCGAAACAGGGGGCTGTCTATGGCTACACCTTC
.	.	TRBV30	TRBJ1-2	CAWTADSANYGYTF	TGTGCCTGGACCGCGGACAGCGCTAACTATGGCTACACCTTC
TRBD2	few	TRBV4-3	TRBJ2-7	CASSQGLAGGRSYEQYF	TGCGCCAGCAGCCAAGGACTAGCGGGAGGGCGCTCCTACGAGCAGTACTTC
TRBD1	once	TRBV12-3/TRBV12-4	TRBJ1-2	CASSQTGVKGHTF	TGTGCCAGCAGTCAGACAGGGGTTAAGGGCCACACCTTC
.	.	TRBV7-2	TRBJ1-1	CASSLQSGTKNTEAFF	TGTGCCAGCAGCTTGCAATCCGGGACAAAGAACACTGAAGCTTTCTTT
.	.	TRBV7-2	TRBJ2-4	CATTLPSLAKNIQYF	TGTGCCACTACCCTTCCGTCTCTAGCCAAAAACATTCAGTACTTC